The 18 T cell receptor beta chains below were found in one sample sequenced in a study of blood T cells in healthy people across ages. The authors ran a second PCR of about 6 to 11 cycles using a sample-barcoded 5' primer and a J-beta primer mix. TCRdb reprocessed the 5' RACE reads via MiXCR and lists one record per CDR3 protein. The sample comprises 1,500,000 or so distinct CDR3 sequences, roughly two fifths of which are singletons, and more than 4% rests with the top ten. The sequencing input was blood. Source of these receptors: a young woman in good health.

The gene calls are TRBV4-3 and TRBJ2-4; tentatively, D is TRBD1 (6 bases). The last part of the DNA fits TRBJ2-7 better; the J call may be wrong. CDR3 length: 14 amino acids. Germline loops: CDR1 LGHNA, CDR2 YSLEER. CDR3 residues: CASSPWTALLEQYF. The DNA of the CDR3 is TGCGCCAGCAGCCCTTGGACAGCTCTCCTCGAGCAGTACTTC.

The table lists this clonotype with a few counts. This sequence joins TRBV12-3 or TRBV12-4 and TRBJ2-1, with D possibly TRBD2 on 6 matching bases. TRBJ2-7 matches the DNA end more closely, so the J call is doubtful. The CDR3 runs to 18 residues. This CDR3 is CASSLARGSGSSYNEQYF. The CDR3 DNA is TGTGCCAGCAGTTTAGCGCGAGGTAGCGGAAGCTCCTACAATGAGCAGTACTTC.

This clonotype appeared a few times. This chain connects TRBV20-1 to TRBJ2-1; D may be TRBD1 (6 bases). Germline lookup yields CDR1 DFQATT and CDR2 SNEGSKA (reference sequence). The length of the CDR3 is 13 residues. V lost 2 bases and J lost 4, with 9 bases in between. The CDR3 DNA follows: TGCAGTGCTAGAACAGGGATTTACAATGAGCAGTTCTTC. It yields the protein CSARTGIYNEQFF.

To note about this clonotype: A clone one base away is much larger, so this may be a read error. V gene TRBV11-2 combines with J gene TRBJ2-1; D gene unclear. Germline V gene lookup returns CDR1 SGHAT and CDR2 FQNNGV. Between the trimmed V and J ends, which lost 2 bases and 6 bases, there was a span of 5 bases. The CDR3 sequence is 12 residues long. For the CDR3, the DNA is TGTGCCAGCAGCTTAAAAGGCAATGAGCAGTTCTTC. This codes for CASSLKGNEQFF. The full variable domain, rest sourced from reference TRBV11-2 and TRBJ2-1, is EAGVAQSPRYKIIEKRQSVAFWCNPISGHATLYWYQQILGQGPKLLIQFQNNGVVDDSQLPKDRFSAERLKGVDSTLKIQPAKLEDSAVYLCASSLKGNEQFFGPGTRLTVL.

The chain is built from TRBV20-1 and TRBJ1-1; D ambiguous. Germline V gives CDR1 DFQATT, CDR2 SNEGSKA (reference sequence). V was cut by 6 bases and J by 5 bases, with 13 bases left in between. The CDR3 is 12 residues long. This CDR3 reads CSAKRRGTEAFF. CDR3 DNA: TGCAGTGCCAAACGTCGGGGAACTGAAGCTTTCTTT.

The chain combines TRBV7-9 with TRBJ2-5; TRBD1 aligns across 9 bases. The J call may be incorrect, as the DNA end agrees better with TRBJ2-7. The CDR3 spans 14 residues. Germline values: CDR1 SEHNR, CDR2 FQNEAQ (reference sequence). The CDR3 reads CASGVGTGSHEQYF. The CDR3 DNA follows: TGTGCCAGCGGAGTGGGGACAGGGTCCCACGAGCAGTACTTC.

At least ten counts were recorded for this clonotype. The chain uses TRBV7-9 and TRBJ1-2; 7 bases fit TRBD1. Germline V gives CDR1 SEHNR, CDR2 FQNEAQ (reference sequence). The CDR3 runs 14 residues. Losses at the gene ends were 6 bases for V and 6 bases for J; bases not matched to a gene: 10. CDR3 residues: CASRLLDRVDGYTF. CDR3 sequence (DNA): TGTGCCAGCAGACTCCTCGACAGGGTGGATGGCTACACCTTC.

This sequence joins TRBV5-4 and TRBJ2-7; TRBD2 matches at 7 bases. The DNA end is a closer match to TRBJ2-5, so the J assignment may be wrong. Per the germline V gene, CDR1 is SGHNT and CDR2 is YYREEE (reference sequence). This CDR3 is built from 12 residues. CDR3 bases: TGTGCCAGCAGCACCGGGAGGGAGACCCAGTACTTC. Protein: CASSTGRETQYF.

V usage is TRBV7-2 and J usage is TRBJ2-7; D remains ambiguous. Germline V gives CDR1 SGHTA, CDR2 FQGNSA. The CDR3 sequence is 13 residues long. Trimming removed 2 bases at V and 2 bases at J, with 7 bases between. CDR3 amino acids: CASSLIPTYEQYF. The CDR3, as DNA: TGTGCCAGCAGCTTAATCCCTACCTACGAGCAGTACTTC.

This clonotype was detected a few times. The chain has TRBV25-1 and TRBJ1-1; D remains ambiguous. The CDR3 covers 13 residues. Per germline, CDR1 MGHDK and CDR2 SYGVNS. The V gene lost 4 bases and the J gene lost 3 bases, with 9 bases spanning the gap. For the CDR3, the DNA is TGTGCCAGCAGTGGGGAGATCTACACTGAAGCTTTCTTT. Protein sequence: CASSGEIYTEAFF.

The chain couples TRBV20-1 to TRBJ1-5, with D uncertain. V dropped 6 bases and J dropped 2 bases, with 14 bases sitting between them. This CDR3 is built from 14 residues. Germline V gene sequence: CDR1 DFQATT, CDR2 SNEGSKA (reference sequence). CDR3 in amino acids: CSALRSGGNQPQHF. The DNA for the CDR3 is TGCAGTGCCCTCCGTAGTGGGGGCAATCAGCCCCAGCATTTT.

With regard to this clonotype: One junction end does not reproduce the germline sequence, and a read error may be involved. This chain links TRBV11-2 with TRBJ2-1; 11 nucleotides line up with TRBD2. This CDR3 region has 15 residues. The germline V gene encodes CDR1 SGHAT and CDR2 FQNNGV. The CDR3 here is CANSETSGAPGEQFF. CDR3 nucleotides: TGTGCCAACAGCGAGACTAGCGGGGCCCCCGGTGAGCAGTTCTTC.

In its sample, this clonotype was seen a few times. This rearrangement joins TRBV29-1 to TRBJ1-2, with unresolved D. Germline CDR1 SQVTM, CDR2 ANQGSEA. The CDR3 covers 13 residues. The V end lost 6 bases, the J end lost 4 bases, and 15 bases lay between the germline ends. The CDR3 loop is CSVEARHSYGYTF. CDR3 DNA sequence: TGCAGCGTGGAGGCACGACACTCCTATGGCTACACCTTC.

This clonotype has only one observation. Being one base from a much bigger clone, this may be a read error. The chain is built from TRBV5-1 and TRBJ2-7, with TRBD1 matching over 7 bases. Per germline, CDR1 SGHRS and CDR2 YFSETQ. This CDR3 contains 15 residues. J lost 7 bases, V lost 4 bases, and 14 bases had no gene match. CDR3 sequence (DNA): TGCGCCAGCAGCCCACTGACAGGGAGCTACAATGAGCAGTACTTC. Its translation is CASSPLTGSYNEQYF.

This clonotype was detected only a few times. This chain links TRBV12-5 with TRBJ2-7, with D unresolved. V lost 6 bases, J lost 7 bases, and 19 bases lay in between. The CDR3 is made up of 14 amino acids. Germline CDR1 is LGHNT and CDR2 is FRNRAP. The CDR3 loop is CASGPSQTLLEQYF. The CDR3 DNA is TGTGCTAGTGGGCCTTCTCAGACACTGTTGGAGCAGTACTTC.

Turning to this clonotype: One base away lies a much larger clone, so this may be a sequencing read error. The chain employs TRBV28 and TRBJ1-2, with TRBD1 matching 9 bases. Looked up from germline, CDR1 is MDHEN and CDR2 is SYDVKM. This CDR3 is built from 14 residues. The CDR3, as DNA: TGTGCCAGCAGTAACACAGGGGGCGGTAATGGCTACGCCTTC. Protein: CASSNTGGGNGYAF.

V gene TRBV7-2 combines with J gene TRBJ1-2; TRBD1 might be the D (5 bases). The germline CDR1 and CDR2 sequences are SGHTA and FQGNSA. CDR3 length equals 13 residues. Trimming took 6 bases from V and 8 from J, leaving 16 bases between them. CDR3 bases: TGTGCCAGCAGTCCTCAGGGAGGTGGGGGCTACACCTTC. It translates to CASSPQGGGGYTF.

The gene calls are TRBV7-9 and TRBJ2-3, with 8 positions matching TRBD2. CDR3 length equals 12 residues. Germline-derived CDR1 and CDR2 are SEHNR and FQNEAQ (reference sequence). With 6 bases clipped from V and 8 bases from J, the junction kept 4 bases outside the gene matches. The CDR3 DNA reads TGTGCCAGCAGGGGACTAGTTGCTACGCAGTATTTT. Protein sequence: CASRGLVATQYF. The variable domain in full, completed from reference TRBV7-9 and TRBJ2-3, reads DTGVSQNPRHKITKRGQNVTFRCDPISEHNRLYWYRQTLGQGPEFLTYFQNEAQLEKSRLLSDRFSAERPKGSFSTLEIQRTEQGDSAMYLCASRGLVATQYFGPGTRLTVL.